The present TCR beta chain was sequenced within a study of T cell changes during pregnancy in multiple sclerosis. Only in-frame clones appear in the TCRdb table, and some are missing; sequencing was by immunoSEQ multiplex PCR. This sample has about 61,000 clones, with around 89% found just once. Trimming took off 4 bases at V and 0 bases at J, with 14 bases between the two ends. The CDR3 spans 16 residues. Germline V CDR1 and CDR2: SGHNT, YYREEE (reference sequence). This material consisted of peripheral blood, taken in the first trimester of pregnancy. The chain combines TRBV5-4 with TRBJ1-3, with D perhaps matching TRBD1 (5 bases). The TCR originated in a female donor in good health, enrolled as a control in a pregnancy study. The CDR3: CASSPGGALSGNTIYF. In nucleotides, the CDR3 is TGTGCCAGCAGCCCTGGTGGGGCCCTCTCTGGAAACACCATATATTTT.